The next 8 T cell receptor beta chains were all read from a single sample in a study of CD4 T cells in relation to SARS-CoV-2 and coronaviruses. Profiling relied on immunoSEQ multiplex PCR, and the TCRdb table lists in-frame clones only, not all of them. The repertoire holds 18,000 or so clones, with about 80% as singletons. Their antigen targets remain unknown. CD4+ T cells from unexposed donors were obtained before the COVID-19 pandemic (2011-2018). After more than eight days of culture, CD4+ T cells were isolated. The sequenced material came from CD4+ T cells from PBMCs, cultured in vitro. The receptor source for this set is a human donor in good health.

For the CDR3, the DNA is TGTGCCAGCAGTCTACCAGGACAGGGGCCGTACTTC. It specifies CASSLPGQGPYF. The V call is TRBV28, the J call TRBJ2-7; 9 bases align to TRBD1. The CDR3 spans 12 residues. Germline V gene lookup returns CDR1 MDHEN and CDR2 SYDVKM. Trimming at V came to 5 bases and at J to 12 bases, leaving 8 bases not matched to a gene.

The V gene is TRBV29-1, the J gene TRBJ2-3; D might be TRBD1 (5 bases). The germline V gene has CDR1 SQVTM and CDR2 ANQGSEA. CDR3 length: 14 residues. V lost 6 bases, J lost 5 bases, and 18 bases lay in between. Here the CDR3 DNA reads TGCAGCGTCGAGCAGACAGAAGTCCTAGATACGCAGTATTTT. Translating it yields CSVEQTEVLDTQYF.

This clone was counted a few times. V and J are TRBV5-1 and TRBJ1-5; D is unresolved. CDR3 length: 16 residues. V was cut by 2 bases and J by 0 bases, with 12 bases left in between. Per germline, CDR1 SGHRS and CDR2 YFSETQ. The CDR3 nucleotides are TGCGCCAGCAGCTTCTCACTTGACCATAGCAATCAGCCCCAGCATTTT. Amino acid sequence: CASSFSLDHSNQPQHF.

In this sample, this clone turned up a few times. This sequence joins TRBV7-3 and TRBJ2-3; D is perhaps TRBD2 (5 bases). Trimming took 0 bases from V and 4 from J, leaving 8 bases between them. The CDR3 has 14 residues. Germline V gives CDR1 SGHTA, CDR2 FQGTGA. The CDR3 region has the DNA TGTGCCAGCAGCTTAACCGGAGGTTCAGATACGCAGTATTTT. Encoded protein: CASSLTGGSDTQYF.

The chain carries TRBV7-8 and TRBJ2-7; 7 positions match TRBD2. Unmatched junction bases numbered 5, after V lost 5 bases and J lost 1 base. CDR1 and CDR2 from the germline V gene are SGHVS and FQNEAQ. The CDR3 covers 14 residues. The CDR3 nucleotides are TGTGCCAGCAGCCGCGGGAGAGGTTCCTACGAGCAGTACTTC. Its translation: CASSRGRGSYEQYF.

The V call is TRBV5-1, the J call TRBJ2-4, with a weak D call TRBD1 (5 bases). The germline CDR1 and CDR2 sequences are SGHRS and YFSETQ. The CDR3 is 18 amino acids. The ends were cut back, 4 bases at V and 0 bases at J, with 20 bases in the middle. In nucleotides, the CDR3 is TGCGCCAGCAGCAGAGAGCCGACAGATCTACTAGCCAAAAACATTCAGTACTTC. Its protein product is CASSREPTDLLAKNIQYF.

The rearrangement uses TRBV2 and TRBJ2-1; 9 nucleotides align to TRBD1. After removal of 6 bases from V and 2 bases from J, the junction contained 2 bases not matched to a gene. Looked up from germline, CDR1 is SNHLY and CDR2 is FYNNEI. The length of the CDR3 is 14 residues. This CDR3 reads CASRRDRAYNEQFF. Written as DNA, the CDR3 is TGTGCCAGCAGGCGGGACAGGGCCTACAATGAGCAGTTCTTC.

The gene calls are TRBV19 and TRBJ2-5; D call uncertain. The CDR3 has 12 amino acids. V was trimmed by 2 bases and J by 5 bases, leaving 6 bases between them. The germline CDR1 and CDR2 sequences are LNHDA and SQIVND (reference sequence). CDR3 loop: CASSILGETQYF. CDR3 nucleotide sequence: TGTGCCAGTAGTATATTGGGGGAGACCCAGTACTTC.